This entry describes one TCR beta chain. Its antigen is currently unknown. PCR used 60 Vbeta primers and 13 Jbeta primers. Only in-frame clones appear in the TCRdb table, and some are missing; sequencing was by immunoSEQ multiplex PCR. The sample contains roughly 200,000 clones, around 76% of which appear only once. The data were obtained in a study of cytomegalovirus exposure and HLA in healthy donors. Whole-study results and caveats: Reported performance of the classifier showed diagnosis of cytomegalovirus status with high specificity and sensitivity. A later analysis found that most CMV-associated TCR beta chains appeared HLA-restricted. An analysis was carried out at a later point. It showed that HLA-associated TCR beta chains were more clonally expanded than equally common non-associated chains.

This CDR3 has 12 amino acids. In germline, CDR1 is SQVTM, CDR2 ANQGSEA. V was trimmed by 4 bases and J by 2 bases, leaving 9 bases between them. Material: PBMCs. This chain links TRBV29-1 with TRBJ2-7; D is possibly TRBD1 (5 bases). The receptor was derived from a man aged 25 to 40 in good health and CMV-seronegative. The CDR3 DNA is TGCAGCGTTGTACAAGGGGCCTACGAGCAGTACTTC. Protein product: CSVVQGAYEQYF.